Listed below are T cell receptor beta chains from one sample, sequenced in a study of T cell repertoires in cytomegalovirus infection. TCRdb recomputed calls from the reads with MiXCR, one row per CDR3 protein. The sample carries under 200,000 distinct CDR3 sequences, 8% to 10% recorded once. The source material was PBMCs. The receptor source for this set is a human donor in good health (CMV status not recorded). Some clones in this sample may be carry-over from other donors' samples. The CDR3 runs from the conserved cysteine through the conserved F or W. Not all rows give a size; the values are once, few, many and, for expanded clones, a class.

v_call clone_size cdr3_aa
TRBV7-2 many CASSLALRGNTEAFF
TRBV28 many CASSLPGTGSYEQYF
TRBV19 few CASSIRGTGELFF
TRBV7-2 many CASSVANSYEQYF
TRBV7-2 many CASSYPVIAGGRRGNEQFF
TRBV7-8 NA CASSLNRDRWEKLFF
TRBV7-9 many CASSLVLRDEQFF
TRBV5-4 NA CASSEKLAGAAYNEQFF
TRBV10-3 many CAIRSDKNTGELFF
TRBV6-1 many CASRTTGGFSGNTIYF
TRBV12-3/TRBV12-4 many CASSHGGGQETQYF
TRBV7-9 many CASSAQQGYEQYF
TRBV29-1 few CSVMAPHYGYTF
TRBV7-2 many CASSKERKGQGIYEQYF
TRBV7-2 many CASSLVGEGASPLHF
TRBV7-2 few CASSLVPFNQPQHF
TRBV7-2 many CASSLRQGAGEKLFF
TRBV19 NA CASSAGQGYEQYF
TRBV28 many CASSLARDRSTDTQYF
TRBV7-2 many CASSPEAGFEGYTF
TRBV28 NA CASSNRKSRNSPLHF
TRBV7-6 NA CASSLLQASSGANVLTF
TRBV20-1 many CSARDGRGGETQYF
TRBV7-2 many CASSQGTGRPQYF
TRBV28 many CASSPLRGTDNEQFF
TRBV7-3 many CASSLIGGAENEQFF
TRBV10-3 many CAINARETGELFF
TRBV5-6 many CASSDGQGGIQSEQYF
TRBV11-3 many CASSPFFPAGGVNEQFF
TRBV27 NA CASKKGLDEQFF
TRBV7-6 many CASSATGGFANTEAFF
TRBV27 many CASSTPAVDRGTQGKNQPQHF
TRBV12-5 many CASGVDRGTETQYF
TRBV10-1 few CASSDRRYTDTQYF
TRBV28 NA CASSFPGTGILCDNEKLFF
TRBV5-4 many CASSSQGGSYEQYF
TRBV12-3/TRBV12-4 many CASSLLADQQETQYF
TRBV24-1 many CATSDTQQNEQFF
TRBV7-2 few CASSLDPRGLAFF
TRBV6-2/TRBV6-3 NA CASSRGQGKNTEAFF
TRBV28 many CASSSAVGGYYYGYTF
TRBV7-2 many CASSLGPGWLGDTEAFF
TRBV29-1 many CSVRTEVNQPQHF
TRBV15 NA CATSIRGEAEQYF
TRBV19 many CASSQRQGGESNQPQHF